This TCR beta chain was captured in a study of naive and memory T cell subsets. Notes on the study in general: Naive repertoires, especially CD8, held a few larger clonotypes, possibly memory cells re-expressing CD45RA.

This clonotype was counted a few times. The antigen is unknown. The beta constant-region primer was an equimolar mix of two oligonucleotides covering TRBC1 and TRBC2. Four rounds of PCR amplified the ligated cDNA using nested alpha and beta constant-region primers plus SP2. TCRdb used MiXCR to reprocess the UMI-ligation and nested PCR reads, holding one entry per CDR3 protein. Counted here are over 80,000 distinct CDR3 sequences, approximately 10% occurring once; the ten biggest clones make up more than 0.13%. The V gene's germline CDR1 is LGHNA and CDR2 YSLEER. J lost 3 bases, V lost 2 bases, and 8 bases had no gene match. The CDR3 has 16 amino acids.

Sequenced sample: naive CD4+ T cells from blood. The sequence was collected from a human donor in good health. The genes are TRBV4-3 and TRBJ2-7; TRBD1 matches at 9 bases. The CDR3 sequence: CASSQQPPGQGYEQYF. CDR3 in DNA: TGCGCCAGCAGCCAACAACCGCCGGGACAGGGCTACGAGCAGTACTTC.